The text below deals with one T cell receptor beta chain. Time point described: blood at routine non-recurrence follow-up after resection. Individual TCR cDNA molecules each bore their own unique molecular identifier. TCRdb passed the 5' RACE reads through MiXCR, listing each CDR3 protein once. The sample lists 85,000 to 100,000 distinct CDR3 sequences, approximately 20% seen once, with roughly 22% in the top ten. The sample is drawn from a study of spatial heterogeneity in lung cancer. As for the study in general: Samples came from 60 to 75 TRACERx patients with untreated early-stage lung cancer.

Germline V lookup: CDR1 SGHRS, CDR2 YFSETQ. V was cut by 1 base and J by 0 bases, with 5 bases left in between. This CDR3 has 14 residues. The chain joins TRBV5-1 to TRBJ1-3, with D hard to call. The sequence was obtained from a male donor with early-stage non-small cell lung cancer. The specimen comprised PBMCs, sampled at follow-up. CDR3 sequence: CASSLSNSGNTIYF. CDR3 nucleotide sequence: TGCGCCAGCAGCTTGTCCAACTCTGGAAACACCATATATTTT.